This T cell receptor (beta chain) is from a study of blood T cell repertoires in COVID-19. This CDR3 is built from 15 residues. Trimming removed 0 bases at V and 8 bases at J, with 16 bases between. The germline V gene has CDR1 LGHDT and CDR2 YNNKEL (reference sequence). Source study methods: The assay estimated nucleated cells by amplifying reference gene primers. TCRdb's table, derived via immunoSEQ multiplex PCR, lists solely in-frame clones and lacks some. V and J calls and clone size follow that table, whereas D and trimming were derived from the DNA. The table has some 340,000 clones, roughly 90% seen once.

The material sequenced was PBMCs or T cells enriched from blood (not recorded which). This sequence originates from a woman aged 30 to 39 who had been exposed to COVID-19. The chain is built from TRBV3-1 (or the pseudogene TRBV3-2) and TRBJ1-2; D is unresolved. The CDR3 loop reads CASSQDMAAMGGYTF. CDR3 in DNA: TGTGCCAGCAGCCAAGATATGGCCGCTATGGGCGGCTACACCTTC.